These T cell receptor beta chains were read from a single sample in a study of blood T cell repertoires in COVID-19. Method: immunoSEQ multiplex PCR; TCRdb's copy keeps in-frame clones and lacks some. The repertoire holds roughly 76,000 clones, roughly 87% seen once, with roughly 8.5% in the top ten. Material for sequencing was peripheral blood. Receptor source: a man aged 25-45 years with acute or convalescent COVID-19. CDR3s leave out the opening cysteine and the closing phenylalanine or tryptophan. The order of the fields is clone size, CDR3 length, V gene, CDR3 protein. Not all rows give a size; the values are once, few, many and, for expanded clones, a class.

clone size: -
CDR3 length: 12
V gene: TRBV11-2
CDR3 protein: ASSLFSVGETQY

clone size: -
CDR3 length: 10
V gene: TRBV28
CDR3 protein: ASSLDRDTQY

clone size: -
CDR3 length: 12
V gene: TRBV5-6
CDR3 protein: ASSMIPGSREQF

clone size: -
CDR3 length: 9
V gene: TRBV20-1
CDR3 protein: SPRDSYEQY

clone size: -
CDR3 length: 15
V gene: TRBV19
CDR3 protein: ASSMPSGGLAKNIQY

clone size: -
CDR3 length: 13
V gene: TRBV19
CDR3 protein: ASSLQRERADTQY

clone size: -
CDR3 length: 11
V gene: TRBV11-3
CDR3 protein: ASSLGEAHEQY

clone size: -
CDR3 length: 15
V gene: TRBV19
CDR3 protein: ASSIDVDRADTGELF

clone size: once
CDR3 length: 11
V gene: TRBV5-1
CDR3 protein: ASSLETSGPPF

clone size: -
CDR3 length: 14
V gene: TRBV5-1
CDR3 protein: ASSLDVGSHLNEQF

clone size: once
CDR3 length: 15
V gene: TRBV7-2
CDR3 protein: ASSPGPGGWLRTEAF

clone size: once
CDR3 length: 12
V gene: TRBV5-4
CDR3 protein: ASSFFSSTDTQY

clone size: -
CDR3 length: 13
V gene: TRBV28
CDR3 protein: ASSGSVGMNTEAF

clone size: -
CDR3 length: 10
V gene: TRBV4-1
CDR3 protein: ASSQVRDTQY

clone size: -
CDR3 length: 12
V gene: TRBV28
CDR3 protein: ASSLTGSSYEQY

clone size: -
CDR3 length: 12
V gene: TRBV2
CDR3 protein: ASSVGAGVVEQY

clone size: -
CDR3 length: 11
V gene: TRBV5-1
CDR3 protein: ASPRGRGNGYT

clone size: -
CDR3 length: 12
V gene: TRBV5-5
CDR3 protein: ASRPQDGNYGYT

clone size: -
CDR3 length: 13
V gene: TRBV5-4
CDR3 protein: ASSFSGSGSDTQY

clone size: -
CDR3 length: 14
V gene: TRBV9
CDR3 protein: ASSEGETGGGDEQF

clone size: -
CDR3 length: 14
V gene: TRBV4-1
CDR3 protein: ASSLAGGAGENIQY

clone size: -
CDR3 length: 11
V gene: TRBV6-2/TRBV6-3
CDR3 protein: ASSYGQGTEAF